One and the same sample provided the 23 T cell receptor beta chains below, sequenced in a study of long-term antiretroviral therapy in people with HIV. At the survey level, the v3.0 immunoSEQ assay was run. Clones were sequenced by immunoSEQ multiplex PCR, and TCRdb holds only the in-frame ones, with some missing. The sample has roughly 30,000 clones, more than 75% seen once. This specimen consisted of unsorted PBMCs, obtained about 5 years after starting antiretroviral therapy. Receptors originate from a man in his forties or fifties with HIV.

This clone was seen a handful of times. This chain links TRBV5-1 with TRBJ2-7; TRBD2 matches at 7 bases. Looked up from germline, CDR1 is SGHRS and CDR2 is YFSETQ. The length of the CDR3 is 14 residues. The J segment lost 2 bases and the V segment lost 4 bases, leaving 6 bases of the junction unmatched. The CDR3 reads CASSRRENAYEQYF. For the CDR3, the DNA is TGCGCCAGCAGCCGGCGGGAGAACGCCTACGAGCAGTACTTC.

DNA for the CDR3: TGTGCCAGTAGTTACCGCACTGAAGCTTTCTTT. It yields the protein CASSYRTEAFF. The chain is built from TRBV19 and TRBJ1-1; D unclear. The CDR3 contains 11 residues. CDR1 is LNHDA, CDR2 SQIVND, per germline (reference sequence). V was shortened by 5 bases and J by 4 bases, with 5 bases between the two germline ends. The variable domain in full, with the rest retrieved from reference TRBV19 and TRBJ1-1, is DGGITQSPKYLFRKEGQNVTLSCEQNLNHDAMYWYRQDPGQGLRLIYYSQIVNDFQKGDIAEGYSVSREKKESFPLTVTSAQKNPTAFYLCASSYRTEAFFGQGTRLTVV.

The genes are TRBV5-5 and TRBJ1-2, with a weak D call TRBD1 (5 bases). V lost 4 bases to trimming and J lost 7 bases, with 17 bases between them. There are 14 residues in the CDR3. CDR1 and CDR2 (germline): SGHKS, YYEKEE (reference sequence). Here the CDR3 reads CASSGRGLGIGYTF. The CDR3 DNA reads TGTGCCAGCAGCGGACGGGGGTTGGGGATTGGCTACACCTTC.

This chain links TRBV18 with TRBJ2-7; the match to TRBD2 covers 8 bases. The germline V gene has CDR1 KGHSH and CDR2 LQKENI. The ends lost 4 bases at V and 0 bases at J; junction bases unmatched: 5. The CDR3 runs to 15 residues. The CDR3 DNA reads as TGTGCCAGCTCACGAGGAAGCGGGAGCTCCTACGAGCAGTACTTC. It translates to CASSRGSGSSYEQYF. The full variable domain, completed using reference TRBV18 and TRBJ2-7, is NAGVMQNPRHLVRRRGQEARLRCSPMKGHSHVYWYRQLPEEGLKFMVYLQKENIIDESGMPKERFSAEFPKEGPSILRIQQVVRGDSAAYFCASSRGSGSSYEQYFGPGTRLTVT.

This clone showed up just a few times. The chain combines TRBV19 with TRBJ2-7; TRBD2 aligns across 14 bases. J was trimmed by 1 base and V by 5 bases; bases with no gene match: 4. CDR1 is LNHDA and CDR2 is SQIVND in the germline V gene (reference sequence). The CDR3 covers 16 residues. In DNA, the CDR3 is TGTGCCAGTAGTCCAGGGACTAGCGGGGGTTCCTACGAGCAGTACTTC. Translating it yields CASSPGTSGGSYEQYF.

This clone was picked up one time. This chain connects TRBV29-1 to TRBJ2-2, with unresolved D. This CDR3 has 12 residues. CDR1 is SQVTM, CDR2 ANQGSEA, per germline. Trimming removed 5 bases from V and 7 bases from J, with 11 bases in between. This CDR3 is CSVRSNRGELFF. In DNA form, the CDR3 reads TGCAGCGTTCGGTCAAATCGCGGGGAGCTGTTTTTT.

The chain links TRBV12-2 to TRBJ2-3; the DNA was not compared with TRBD2, the D call given in the table. TRBV12-2 is noted as a pseudogene. This CDR3 is 18 amino acids long. CDR3 sequence reads: CASRLGLAGDLSTDTQYF. The CDR3 DNA is TGTGCAAGTCGCTTAGGACTAGCGGGAGATCTAAGCACAGATACGCAGTATTTT.

This sequence joins TRBV6-1 and TRBJ1-1, with D unresolved. Germline CDR1 reads MNHNS; CDR2 reads SASEGT. The CDR3 has 11 amino acids. V was clipped by 2 bases and J by 11 bases, with 9 bases between them. The CDR3 sequence is CASSEWAGAFF. CDR3 coding DNA: TGTGCCAGCAGTGAATGGGCTGGGGCTTTCTTT.

V usage is TRBV9 and J usage is TRBJ2-1, with 10 bases lining up with TRBD2. Per the germline V gene, CDR1 is SGDLS and CDR2 is YYNGEE. The length of the CDR3 is 15 residues. Trimming removed 3 bases from V and 7 bases from J; junction bases left unmatched: 7. CDR3 in amino acids: CASSGAGGQRNEQFF. The CDR3 DNA reads TGTGCCAGCAGCGGAGCGGGGGGGCAGAGAAATGAGCAGTTCTTC. Combining the CDR3 with reference TRBV9 and TRBJ2-1 gives the whole variable domain DSGVTQTPKHLITATGQRVTLRCSPRSGDLSVYWYQQSLDQGLQFLIQYYNGEERAKGNILERFSAQQFPDLHSELNLSSLELGDSALYFCASSGAGGQRNEQFFGPGTRLTVL.

This clone was counted only a few times. The gene calls are TRBV29-1 and TRBJ2-7, with 9 positions matching TRBD2. Germline CDR1 and CDR2: SQVTM and ANQGSEA. J was trimmed by 4 bases and V by 4 bases; bases with no gene match: 5. There are 13 residues in the CDR3. The CDR3 here is CSVVGSGGYEQYF. CDR3 nucleotide sequence: TGCAGCGTTGTTGGTAGCGGGGGATACGAGCAGTACTTC.

The chain links TRBV6-1 to TRBJ2-2; D ambiguous. V shed 5 bases and J shed 6 bases, with 16 bases lying between them. There are 15 residues in the CDR3. Germline CDR1 MNHNS, CDR2 SASEGT. For the CDR3, the DNA is TGTGCCAGCAGTCCCCGGACGGATCAGTCCGGGGAGCTGTTTTTT. This codes for CASSPRTDQSGELFF.

V gene TRBV9 combines with J gene TRBJ1-1; D gene ambiguous. Germline V CDR1 and CDR2: SGDLS, YYNGEE. The length of the CDR3 is 13 residues. Trimming removed 4 bases from V and 5 bases from J, with 12 bases in between. Written as DNA, the CDR3 is TGTGCCAGCAGCCCCACCGTAGGTACTGAAGCTTTCTTT. It codes for CASSPTVGTEAFF. The variable domain in full, with the rest retrieved from reference TRBV9 and TRBJ1-1, is DSGVTQTPKHLITATGQRVTLRCSPRSGDLSVYWYQQSLDQGLQFLIQYYNGEERAKGNILERFSAQQFPDLHSELNLSSLELGDSALYFCASSPTVGTEAFFGQGTRLTVV.

The table lists this clone with a count of one. The V gene is TRBV5-6, the J gene TRBJ1-2; D may be TRBD1 (5 bases). The germline V gene has CDR1 SGHDT and CDR2 YYEEEE. Trimming shortened V by 0 bases and J by 2 bases, and 11 bases separated the two germline ends. The CDR3 is 15 residues long. CDR3 nucleotide sequence: TGTGCCAGCAGCTTGGGTTTTCAGGGAAACTATGGCTACACCTTC. Translated: CASSLGFQGNYGYTF.

The chain carries TRBV5-5 and TRBJ2-7; D may be TRBD1 (5 bases). V lost 2 bases and J lost 7, with 13 bases in between. Germline lookup yields CDR1 SGHKS and CDR2 YYEKEE (reference sequence). The CDR3 runs to 13 residues. CDR3 DNA sequence: TGTGCCAGCAGCTTACAGGCCTTCGGGGAGCAGTACTTC. Translation: CASSLQAFGEQYF.

This clone has a single count. This chain uses TRBV13 with TRBJ2-1; D is ambiguous. V shed 1 base and J shed 6 bases, with 4 bases lying between them. Germline-derived CDR1 and CDR2 are PRHDT and FYEKMQ (reference sequence). There are 12 residues in the CDR3. DNA of the CDR3: TGTGCCAGCAGCTTAGAGGCCAATGAGCAGTTCTTC. Encoded protein: CASSLEANEQFF.

This clone was observed a single time. The chain recombines TRBV7-8 with TRBJ2-4; D unresolved. Germline values: CDR1 SGHVS, CDR2 FQNEAQ. The CDR3 runs to 17 residues. The V end lost 0 bases, the J end lost 0 bases, and 12 bases lay between the germline ends. CDR3 protein: CASSLAPLAGAKNIQYF. As DNA, the CDR3 is TGTGCCAGCAGCTTAGCCCCCTTGGCAGGAGCCAAAAACATTCAGTACTTC.

The chain couples TRBV5-1 to TRBJ2-7, with 8 nucleotides matching TRBD2. From germline, CDR1 is SGHRS and CDR2 YFSETQ. The J segment lost 5 bases and the V segment lost 0 bases, leaving 7 bases of the junction unmatched. The CDR3 has 15 amino acids. In DNA, the CDR3 is TGCGCCAGCAGCTTGGATCGGGGGGGCCGGGACGAGCAGTACTTC. This gives the protein CASSLDRGGRDEQYF.

CDR3 coding DNA: TGCAGCGTTGGTGGGGGCTACGAGCAGTACTTC. It is translated as CSVGGGYEQYF. V and J are TRBV29-1 and TRBJ2-7; either TRBD1 or TRBD2 may fit D (5 bases each). Trimming pared 4 bases from V and 3 bases from J, leaving 7 bases between. CDR3 length: 11 residues. CDR1 SQVTM and CDR2 ANQGSEA come from the germline V gene.

The rearrangement uses TRBV11-2 and TRBJ2-2, with no clear D. Germline V gene lookup returns CDR1 SGHAT and CDR2 FQNNGV. With 4 bases removed from V and 6 bases from J, the gap between germline ends came to 3 bases. This CDR3 is built from 11 residues. The CDR3 reads CASSSAGELFF. The CDR3 nucleotides read TGTGCCAGCAGCTCAGCCGGGGAGCTGTTTTTT. The full variable domain, in which reference TRBV11-2 and TRBJ2-2 provide the parts outside the CDR3, is EAGVAQSPRYKIIEKRQSVAFWCNPISGHATLYWYQQILGQGPKLLIQFQNNGVVDDSQLPKDRFSAERLKGVDSTLKIQPAKLEDSAVYLCASSSAGELFFGEGSRLTVL.

J is TRBJ2-1 and V is TRBV10-1, with a weak D call TRBD2 (7 bases). This CDR3 has 14 residues. V was clipped by 0 bases and J by 7 bases, with 10 bases between them. CDR1 is WNHNN and CDR2 is SYGVQD in the germline V gene (reference sequence). The CDR3 here is CASSESGGRNEQFF. The CDR3 DNA sequence: TGCGCCAGCAGTGAGTCGGGGGGGCGGAATGAGCAGTTCTTC.

The rearrangement links TRBV7-2 to TRBJ1-4; D ambiguous. CDR1 SGHTA and CDR2 FQGNSA come from the germline V gene. CDR3 length: 13 amino acids. V was clipped by 1 base and J by 6 bases, with 6 bases between them. In DNA, the CDR3 is TGTGCCAGCAGCTTAGGTCCCGATGAAAAACTGTTTTTT. This sequence encodes CASSLGPDEKLFF.

CDR3 DNA sequence: TGTGCCAGCAGCTGGGCGGGGGGCGGAGAAGCTTTCTTT. It translates to CASSWAGGGEAFF. The chain is built from TRBV7-8 and TRBJ1-1, with a tentative D call TRBD1 (6 bases). In germline, CDR1 is SGHVS, CDR2 FQNEAQ. The CDR3 loop spans 13 amino acids. The V end lost 4 bases, the J end lost 8 bases, and 14 bases lay between the germline ends.

The genes are TRBV19 and TRBJ2-7; D unclear. The V end was cut by 4 bases, the J end by 0 bases, with 10 bases between. CDR1 and CDR2 from the germline V gene are LNHDA and SQIVND (reference sequence). The CDR3 has 14 amino acids. In DNA form, the CDR3 reads TGTGCCAGTAGTACTCAGGTGGGCTCCTACGAGCAGTACTTC. Encoded protein: CASSTQVGSYEQYF.